The sample holds a few counts of the clone carrying this T cell receptor (beta chain). Its target is unknown. This table comes from immunoSEQ multiplex PCR, and its TCRdb copy is limited to in-frame clones, with some not included. The data show 110,000 or so clones, under 95% seen once. Sequencing was limited to surgery cases with top T cell transcript signatures in brain tissue. Before surgery, patients took at least one anti-epileptic drug. This sample is part of a study of brain T cells in children with intractable seizures. General study points: Only CDR3 sequence similarity suggested viral specificity, without known HCMV serostatus. Pre-surgery blood may have been undersampled, hiding some clones.

The sequencing here drew on peripheral blood, taken at surgery. This clonotype was obtained from a boy under two years old with hemimegalencephaly and intractable seizures.

In DNA, the CDR3 is TGTGCCAGTAGTATGGGTGAAGGGGCGTTTGAAAAACTGTTTTTT. Translating it yields CASSMGEGAFEKLFF. V and J are TRBV19 and TRBJ1-4; tentatively, D is TRBD1 (5 bases). The germline CDR1 and CDR2 sequences are LNHDA and SQIVND (reference sequence). Trimming stripped 3 bases from V and 7 bases from J, with 15 bases between. CDR3 length equals 15 residues.